A single sample is the source of the 16 T cell receptor beta chains below, sequenced in a study of cytotoxic CD8 clonotypes in ibrutinib-treated CLL. Profiled with immunoSEQ multiplex PCR; TCRdb holds only in-frame clones, not every one. The table has 65,000 to 95,000 clones, about 86% seen once. Here the sequenced sample was PBMCs, taken before ibrutinib treatment. These receptors originate from a human donor with chronic lymphocytic leukemia.

V is TRBV19 and J is TRBJ1-4; D remains unclear. Germline lookup yields CDR1 LNHDA and CDR2 SQIVND (reference sequence). Trimming cost V 9 bases and J 0 bases, with 11 bases left between them. CDR3 length equals 14 residues. The CDR3 protein is CASRAMTTNEKLFF. CDR3 in DNA: TGTGCCAGCCGCGCAATGACAACTAATGAAAAACTGTTTTTT.

The chain is built from TRBV28 and TRBJ2-7; no clear D. The CDR3 has 15 residues. CDR1 and CDR2 from the germline V gene are MDHEN and SYDVKM. V lost 6 bases to trimming and J lost 2 bases, with 17 bases between them. In nucleotides, the CDR3 is TGTGCCAGCAGATCTGTACTCCTTCCCACCTACGAGCAGTACTTC. It yields the protein CASRSVLLPTYEQYF.

This clone came up once. This chain links TRBV2 with TRBJ1-3, with D possibly matching TRBD1 (6 bases). The CDR3 is 16 residues long. The germline V gene has CDR1 SNHLY and CDR2 FYNNEI. Trimming left V 6 bases short and J 0 bases short, with 15 bases between. CDR3 region: CASRLDRLSSGNTIYF. CDR3 nucleotides: TGTGCCAGCAGATTAGACAGGCTGAGCTCTGGAAACACCATATATTTT.

The V gene is TRBV29-1, the J gene TRBJ2-2; possible D gene TRBD2, 5 bases. Trimming took off 7 bases at V and 1 base at J, with 13 bases between the two ends. Germline assignment: CDR1 SQVTM and CDR2 ANQGSEA. The CDR3 is made up of 14 amino acids. For the CDR3, the DNA is TGCAGCGCCCATTTCGGAGGGAACACCGGGGAGCTGTTTTTT. As protein: CSAHFGGNTGELFF.

V gene TRBV6-5 combines with J gene TRBJ1-2, with D uncertain. Germline assignment: CDR1 MNHEY and CDR2 SVGAGI. This CDR3 region has 14 residues. Trimming left V 0 bases short and J 4 bases short, with 9 bases between. CDR3 coding DNA: TGTGCCAGCAGTTACTCGCAAGGGTTCTATGGCTACACCTTC. Its protein product is CASSYSQGFYGYTF.

The V gene is TRBV7-3, the J gene TRBJ2-3, with 9 positions matching TRBD2. The V segment lost 5 bases and the J segment 6 bases; nucleotides outside the gene matches: 6. The CDR3 sequence is 14 residues long. Germline-derived CDR1 and CDR2 are SGHTA and FQGTGA. This CDR3 reads CASSTGTSPDTQYF. The CDR3 DNA reads as TGTGCCAGCAGCACCGGGACTAGCCCGGATACGCAGTATTTT.

The V and J genes are TRBV2 and TRBJ1-4; D uncertain. V was pared by 9 bases and J by 8 bases, with 19 bases between. Germline V CDR1 and CDR2: SNHLY, FYNNEI. CDR3 size: 14 residues. The CDR3: CASSRIDSLEKLFF. The DNA of the CDR3 is TGTGCCAGTTCCCGTATCGACTCTCTCGAAAAACTGTTTTTT. The whole variable domain, filled in from reference TRBV2 and TRBJ1-4, reads EPEVTQTPSHQVTQMGQEVILRCVPISNHLYFYWYRQILGQKVEFLVSFYNNEISEKSEIFDDQFSVERPDGSNFTLKIRSTKLEDSAMYFCASSRIDSLEKLFFGSGTQLSVL.

The chain is built from TRBV19 and TRBJ2-1; D may correspond to TRBD1 or TRBD2 (8 bases each). Deletions cut 8 bases from V and 7 bases from J, with 33 bases between. The CDR3 totals 19 residues. Germline V gene data show CDR1 as LNHDA and CDR2 as SQIVND (reference sequence). CDR3 region: CASENTGGRREGRWNEQFF. The CDR3 bases are TGTGCCAGTGAAAATACAGGGGGTCGTCGGGAGGGCCGATGGAATGAGCAGTTCTTC.

This clone showed up just once. The V call is TRBV5-8, the J call TRBJ2-7, with D tentatively TRBD2 (5 bases). Germline lookup yields CDR1 SGHTS and CDR2 YDEGEE. The CDR3 has 13 amino acids. V was clipped by 10 bases and J by 2 bases, with 16 bases between them. CDR3 loop: CASDPGYAYEQYF. The CDR3 bases are TGTGCCTCAGACCCGGGATATGCCTACGAGCAGTACTTC.

The chain combines TRBV30 with TRBJ1-2; TRBD1 is a possible D gene (5 bases). This CDR3 comprises 14 residues. Trimming took 2 bases from V and 5 from J, leaving 15 bases between them. Per the germline V gene, CDR1 is GTSNPN and CDR2 is SVGIG (reference sequence). The CDR3 DNA reads TGTGCCTGGAGTCCCGGGGACTCTGTATATGGCTACACCTTC. Translating gives CAWSPGDSVYGYTF.

The chain links TRBV19 to TRBJ1-1; D is possibly TRBD1 (6 bases). V was clipped by 6 bases and J by 5 bases, with 22 bases between them. There are 16 residues in the CDR3. Germline V gene sequence: CDR1 LNHDA, CDR2 SQIVND (reference sequence). In DNA, the CDR3 is TGTGCCAGTAGCCCTCTAGGCTCAGGGGTACGAACTGAAGCTTTCTTT. Its protein product is CASSPLGSGVRTEAFF.

The rearrangement links TRBV5-6 to TRBJ2-5; 10 nucleotides agree with TRBD1. The CDR3 sequence is 16 residues long. Per the germline V gene, CDR1 is SGHDT and CDR2 is YYEEEE. J was trimmed by 4 bases and V by 0 bases; bases with no gene match: 6. The DNA of the CDR3 is TGTGCCAGCAGCTTGGTCGGGACAGGGGATGGAGAGACCCAGTACTTC. Residues: CASSLVGTGDGETQYF.

The chain joins TRBV5-1 to TRBJ2-7, with D maybe TRBD1 (6 bases). Trimming shortened V by 1 base and J by 6 bases, and 14 bases separated the two germline ends. There are 14 residues in the CDR3. The germline V gene encodes CDR1 SGHRS and CDR2 YFSETQ. CDR3: CASSLFAGVGEQYF. CDR3 nucleotides: TGCGCCAGCAGCTTGTTCGCAGGGGTGGGCGAGCAGTACTTC. Combining the CDR3 with reference TRBV5-1 and TRBJ2-7 gives the whole variable domain KAGVTQTPRYLIKTRGQQVTLSCSPISGHRSVSWYQQTPGQGLQFLFEYFSETQRNKGNFPGRFSGRQFSNSRSEMNVSTLELGDSALYLCASSLFAGVGEQYFGPGTRLTVT.

The chain combines TRBV7-9 with TRBJ2-3; the D is unclear. The length of the CDR3 is 14 residues. Trimming cost V 5 bases and J 1 base, with 10 bases left between them. Per germline, CDR1 SEHNR and CDR2 FQNEAQ (reference sequence). The CDR3 DNA reads TGTGCCAGCAGCATATCGACCCGCACAGATACGCAGTATTTT. Protein sequence: CASSISTRTDTQYF.

This chain connects TRBV29-1 to TRBJ1-3, with no clear D. V dropped 0 bases and J dropped 4 bases, with 10 bases sitting between them. Germline loops: CDR1 SQVTM, CDR2 ANQGSEA. The CDR3 runs to 14 residues. The CDR3: CSVEEIIQGNTIYF. CDR3 DNA: TGCAGCGTTGAAGAAATAATTCAGGGAAACACCATATATTTT.

The chain joins TRBV6-6 to TRBJ1-2; D unresolved. CDR1 MNHNY and CDR2 SVGAGI come from the germline V gene (reference sequence). CDR3 size: 13 residues. V was cut by 5 bases and J by 8 bases, with 15 bases left in between. CDR3: CASSHPDLLGYTF. Here the CDR3 DNA reads TGTGCCAGCAGTCACCCGGACTTACTCGGCTACACCTTC.